The entry below describes one T cell receptor (beta chain). As yet, its antigen is unknown. CDR3 length: 12 residues. V lost 7 bases and J 3 bases, leaving 9 bases between the germline ends. Vbeta (60) and Jbeta (13) primers were used in the PCR. Method: immunoSEQ multiplex PCR; TCRdb's copy keeps in-frame clones and lacks some. Here the sample table reports some 44,000 clones. The sample comes from a study of cytomegalovirus exposure and HLA in healthy donors. General study results and limits: A later analysis by the authors found several of the most significant clusters apparently linked to common viral pathogens.

Material: PBMCs. The chain uses TRBV23-1 and TRBJ1-2; D is uncertain. TRBV23-1 is flagged as an ORF with uncertain function. The TCR comes from a woman in her 30s in good health and CMV-seronegative. Here the CDR3 reads CASKPGYYGYTF. For the CDR3, the DNA is TGCGCCAGCAAGCCAGGATACTATGGCTACACCTTC.